Shown below are 23 T cell receptor beta chains from a single sample sequenced in a study of cytomegalovirus exposure and HLA in healthy donors. PCR involved 60 Vbeta and 13 Jbeta primers. Generated by immunoSEQ multiplex PCR, the TCRdb table keeps only in-frame clones and is missing some. The profile shows approximately 200,000 clones, 65% to 80% of them singletons. The specimen sequenced was PBMCs. The source of these receptors is a girl aged 2-15 years in good health and CMV-seronegative.

This clone was observed once. Additional DNA sequences in this sample encode the identical CDR3. The V gene is TRBV18, the J gene TRBJ2-7; 11 bases fit TRBD2. The CDR3 loop spans 15 amino acids. Germline V gene sequence: CDR1 KGHSH, CDR2 LQKENI. V lost 2 bases to trimming and J lost 2 bases; unmatched junction nucleotides: 2. Here the CDR3 DNA reads TGTGCCAGCTCACCAGGGACTAGCGGAGCCTACGAGCAGTACTTC. Translating it yields CASSPGTSGAYEQYF.

This clone was detected a few times. The chain uses TRBV29-1 and TRBJ2-7, with 10 bases lining up with TRBD2. This CDR3 contains 14 residues. V trimming: 7 bases; J trimming: 4 bases; junction bases outside the gene matches: 10. Germline V CDR1 and CDR2: SQVTM, ANQGSEA. CDR3 bases: TGCAGCGCAATGAGCGGGGGGGCCACATACGAGCAGTACTTC. Translated, it gives CSAMSGGATYEQYF.

The J gene is TRBJ1-2, the V gene TRBV6-5; 8 nucleotides agree with TRBD1. Germline V gene sequence: CDR1 MNHEY, CDR2 SVGAGI. With 0 bases clipped from V and 6 bases from J, the junction kept 3 bases outside the gene matches. CDR3 length: 14 residues. The DNA for the CDR3 is TGTGCCAGCAGTTACTCGCAGGGGGCGAATGGCTACACCTTC. Its translation is CASSYSQGANGYTF.

This rearrangement joins TRBV10-2 to TRBJ1-2; 7 positions match TRBD1. In germline, CDR1 is WSHSY, CDR2 SAAADI. The V segment lost 3 bases and the J segment 7 bases; nucleotides outside the gene matches: 5. CDR3 length equals 13 residues. In DNA form, the CDR3 reads TGCGCCAGCAGTGAACAGGGGCGGACTGGCTACACCTTC. Translation gives CASSEQGRTGYTF.

The V gene is TRBV16, the J gene TRBJ2-7; D is ambiguous. From germline, CDR1 is KGHSY and CDR2 FQNENV. This CDR3 contains 12 residues. Trimming cost V 2 bases and J 4 bases, with 6 bases left between them. The DNA for the CDR3 is TGTGCCAGCAGCCAAATCGTATACGAGCAGTACTTC. It encodes CASSQIVYEQYF.

The genes are TRBV29-1 and TRBJ2-1; the D gene is possibly TRBD2 (5 bases). The V gene's germline CDR1 is SQVTM and CDR2 ANQGSEA. CDR3 length: 13 residues. V dropped 4 bases and J dropped 5 bases, with 12 bases sitting between them. CDR3 in DNA: TGCAGCGTTGCCCGATCAGCGGACAATGAGCAGTTCTTC. Protein sequence: CSVARSADNEQFF.

The chain couples TRBV6-1 to TRBJ1-2, with TRBD1 as a possible D gene (5 bases). This CDR3 is built from 15 residues. Germline-derived CDR1 and CDR2 are MNHNS and SASEGT. The V gene lost 2 bases and the J gene lost 5 bases, with 15 bases spanning the gap. CDR3 protein: CASSEQPGGLYGYTF. The CDR3 DNA follows: TGTGCCAGCAGTGAACAGCCCGGGGGACTTTATGGCTACACCTTC.

The chain joins TRBV2 to TRBJ1-5, with 7 bases identical to TRBD1. The CDR3 spans 15 residues. CDR1 SNHLY and CDR2 FYNNEI come from the germline V gene. The junction had 10 bases not matched to a gene; V was cut back by 7 bases and J by 4 bases. The CDR3 loop reads CASNPDRLPNQPQHF. The CDR3 DNA is TGTGCCAGCAACCCGGACAGGCTCCCTAATCAGCCCCAGCATTTT.

The chain recombines TRBV27 with TRBJ2-2; 9 bases are a match to TRBD1. CDR3 size: 19 residues. The V segment lost 6 bases and the J segment 1 base; nucleotides outside the gene matches: 15. Germline V lookup: CDR1 MNHEY, CDR2 SMNVEV (reference sequence). CDR3 sequence reads: CASSHWGYTGQGNTGELFF. The CDR3 bases are TGTGCCAGCAGCCACTGGGGGTATACGGGACAGGGGAACACCGGGGAGCTGTTTTTT.

This rearrangement joins TRBV10-2 to TRBJ1-5; 9 positions agree with TRBD1. CDR1 is WSHSY, CDR2 SAAADI, per germline. CDR3 size: 15 residues. V was pared by 3 bases and J by 4 bases, with 4 bases of the junction left unmatched. CDR3 nucleotides: TGCGCCAGCAGTGAAACCGGGACAGGGAATCAGCCCCAGCATTTT. It specifies CASSETGTGNQPQHF.

V gene TRBV2 combines with J gene TRBJ1-1, with 8 bases that match TRBD1. After removal of 5 bases from V and 1 base from J, the junction contained 3 bases not matched to a gene. Germline loops: CDR1 SNHLY, CDR2 FYNNEI. The CDR3 consists of 14 residues. The CDR3 loop reads CASSWDRKNTEAFF. The CDR3 region has the DNA TGTGCCAGCAGTTGGGACAGGAAGAACACTGAAGCTTTCTTT.

The chain recombines TRBV27 with TRBJ2-7, with D possibly matching TRBD1 (6 bases). The CDR3 consists of 16 residues. The germline V gene encodes CDR1 MNHEY and CDR2 SMNVEV (reference sequence). V was trimmed by 5 bases and J by 7 bases, leaving 24 bases between them. DNA of the CDR3: TGTGCCAGCAGTCCCGCACAGGGAACCTGGCCGGGGGAGCAGTACTTC. It translates to CASSPAQGTWPGEQYF.

A few counts support this clone. This sequence joins TRBV19 and TRBJ1-5, with no clear D. Germline V gene lookup returns CDR1 LNHDA and CDR2 SQIVND (reference sequence). Trimming shortened V by 0 bases and J by 0 bases, and 9 bases separated the two germline ends. The length of the CDR3 is 16 residues. Here the CDR3 reads CASSIDLRGSNQPQHF. CDR3 sequence (DNA): TGTGCCAGTAGTATAGATTTGCGAGGTAGCAATCAGCCCCAGCATTTT. The full variable domain, its missing parts supplied by reference TRBV19 and TRBJ1-5, is DGGITQSPKYLFRKEGQNVTLSCEQNLNHDAMYWYRQDPGQGLRLIYYSQIVNDFQKGDIAEGYSVSREKKESFPLTVTSAQKNPTAFYLCASSIDLRGSNQPQHFGDGTRLSIL.

The chain uses TRBV29-1 and TRBJ1-2; no reliable D call. From germline, CDR1 is SQVTM and CDR2 ANQGSEA. The CDR3 sequence is 13 residues long. Trimming shortened V by 7 bases and J by 5 bases, and 17 bases separated the two germline ends. CDR3 loop: CSATSPAQYGYTF. CDR3 DNA: TGCAGCGCAACGTCTCCAGCACAGTATGGCTACACCTTC.

J is TRBJ1-1 and V is TRBV10-3; 7 nucleotides match TRBD1. Germline assignment: CDR1 ENHRY and CDR2 SYGVKD. The ends lost 3 bases at V and 1 base at J; junction bases unmatched: 2. The CDR3 has 14 amino acids. Written as DNA, the CDR3 is TGTGCCATCAGTGATTGGGACAGGAACACTGAAGCTTTCTTT. This translates into CAISDWDRNTEAFF.

V gene TRBV7-9 combines with J gene TRBJ1-3, with 7 bases matching TRBD1. CDR1 is SEHNR, CDR2 FQNEAQ, per germline (reference sequence). This CDR3 is built from 17 residues. The V segment lost 2 bases and the J segment 0 bases; nucleotides outside the gene matches: 7. CDR3 nucleotides: TGTGCCAGCAGCTTACCCTCCAGGGGGTTCTCTGGAAACACCATATATTTT. The encoded protein is CASSLPSRGFSGNTIYF.

The chain employs TRBV25-1 and TRBJ2-4; D possibly corresponds to TRBD1 (6 bases). V was shortened by 2 bases and J by 5 bases, with 13 bases between the two germline ends. The CDR3 has 15 amino acids. CDR1 and CDR2 (germline): MGHDK, SYGVNS. This chain's CDR3 is CASSEATGIQNIQYF. The DNA of the CDR3 is TGTGCCAGCAGTGAAGCGACAGGTATCCAAAACATTCAGTACTTC.

V and J are TRBV5-1 and TRBJ2-6; D is ambiguous. Germline CDR1 is SGHRS and CDR2 is YFSETQ. With 0 bases removed from V and 0 bases from J, the gap between germline ends came to 10 bases. The CDR3 length is 17 residues. CDR3 in amino acids: CASSLVTFVSGANVLTF. For the CDR3, the DNA is TGCGCCAGCAGCTTGGTGACTTTCGTCTCTGGGGCCAACGTCCTGACTTTC.

The chain links TRBV5-1 to TRBJ2-1; D ambiguous. CDR1 is SGHRS and CDR2 is YFSETQ in the germline V gene. V was pared by 4 bases and J by 0 bases, with 8 bases between. The CDR3 totals 14 residues. The CDR3 sequence: CASSPGSSYNEQFF. DNA of the CDR3: TGCGCCAGCAGCCCCGGGTCCTCCTACAATGAGCAGTTCTTC.

The rearrangement uses TRBV19 and TRBJ2-3; 10 bases are shared with TRBD1. From germline, CDR1 is LNHDA and CDR2 SQIVND (reference sequence). The CDR3 loop spans 16 amino acids. With V trimmed by 4 bases and J by 4 bases, 8 bases remained unmatched. CDR3 DNA: TGTGCCAGTAGTAACCCGGGACAGGGGTCTGCAGATACGCAGTATTTT. As protein: CASSNPGQGSADTQYF.

The J gene is TRBJ1-5, the V gene TRBV5-1; the D gene is possibly TRBD1 (6 bases). Trimming took off 3 bases at V and 1 base at J, with 11 bases between the two ends. The CDR3 has 15 residues. Germline assignment: CDR1 SGHRS and CDR2 YFSETQ. The CDR3 DNA reads as TGCGCCAGCAGCTCGGGAGGACAGAGCAATCAGCCCCAGCATTTT. It specifies CASSSGGQSNQPQHF.

The chain combines TRBV30 with TRBJ2-1; D uncertain. Deletions cut 3 bases from V and 0 bases from J, with 6 bases between. The CDR3 consists of 13 residues. Germline V gene sequence: CDR1 GTSNPN, CDR2 SVGIG (reference sequence). The CDR3 region has the DNA TGTGCCTGGAGAAGCTTCTCCTACAATGAGCAGTTCTTC. Its protein product is CAWRSFSYNEQFF.

The chain has TRBV30 and TRBJ2-1; D possibly corresponds to TRBD1 (5 bases). Germline assignment: CDR1 GTSNPN and CDR2 SVGIG (reference sequence). This CDR3 comprises 14 residues. Trimming stripped 4 bases from V and 9 bases from J, with 19 bases between. The CDR3 is CAWKGQGREAEQFF. For the CDR3, the DNA is TGTGCCTGGAAGGGGCAGGGTAGAGAGGCTGAGCAGTTCTTC.